One sample yielded the 17 T cell receptor beta chains listed below, sequenced in a study of T cell responses to AZD1222 COVID-19 vaccine. Assay used: immunoSEQ multiplex PCR; TCRdb lists only in-frame clones, some missing. The sample lists fewer than 55,000 clones; approximately 86% were seen once. The starting material was peripheral blood, obtained on day 0 of AZD1222 vaccination. The receptors derive from an adult in good health.

This clone was counted between two and nine times. The chain is built from TRBV9 and TRBJ2-3; no clear D. Germline values: CDR1 SGDLS, CDR2 YYNGEE. Between the trimmed V and J ends, which lost 0 bases and 6 bases, there was a span of 14 bases. The CDR3 has 15 amino acids. The CDR3 protein is CASSVEGNPRDTQYF. For the CDR3, the DNA is TGTGCCAGCAGCGTAGAAGGCAACCCGAGGGATACGCAGTATTTT.

The chain uses TRBV7-9 and TRBJ2-3, with 7 bases identical to TRBD2. This CDR3 is 17 amino acids long. J gave up 2 bases and V 5 bases, and 13 bases lay outside the gene matches. Germline CDR1 reads SEHNR; CDR2 reads FQNEAQ (reference sequence). CDR3 region: CASSPIGASGPTDTQYF. The CDR3 nucleotides read TGTGCCAGCAGCCCGATTGGGGCTAGCGGACCCACAGATACGCAGTATTTT. Based on the CDR3 plus reference TRBV7-9 and TRBJ2-3, the full variable domain is DTGVSQNPRHKITKRGQNVTFRCDPISEHNRLYWYRQTLGQGPEFLTYFQNEAQLEKSRLLSDRFSAERPKGSFSTLEIQRTEQGDSAMYLCASSPIGASGPTDTQYFGPGTRLTVL.

V usage is TRBV20-1 and J usage is TRBJ2-1, with no clear D. Per germline, CDR1 DFQATT and CDR2 SNEGSKA (reference sequence). V dropped 6 bases and J dropped 7 bases, with 7 bases sitting between them. This CDR3 comprises 10 residues. The CDR3 DNA follows: TGCAGTGCCCGAACTAATGAGCAGTTCTTC. Translated, it gives CSARTNEQFF.

The gene calls are TRBV4-1 and TRBJ2-5; D is tentatively TRBD1 or TRBD2 (5 bases each). From germline, CDR1 is MGHRA and CDR2 YSYEKL. This CDR3 region has 14 residues. The V gene lost 5 bases and the J gene lost 5 bases, with 15 bases spanning the gap. The DNA of the CDR3 is TGCGCCAGCAGCGGGGACCCGCCATGGGAGACCCAGTACTTC. Encoded protein: CASSGDPPWETQYF.

The chain is built from TRBV5-1 and TRBJ1-5, with 12 bases matching TRBD1. Germline V gene sequence: CDR1 SGHRS, CDR2 YFSETQ. After removal of 4 bases from V and 6 bases from J, the junction contained 8 bases not matched to a gene. The length of the CDR3 is 16 residues. The CDR3 reads CASSPDGTGGGQPQHF. The CDR3 nucleotides read TGCGCCAGCAGCCCCGACGGGACAGGGGGCGGTCAGCCCCAGCATTTT.

The chain employs TRBV2 and TRBJ1-4; a weak D match, TRBD1 (5 bases). This CDR3 region has 15 residues. Germline V CDR1 and CDR2: SNHLY, FYNNEI. Deletions cut 6 bases from V and 8 bases from J, with 19 bases between. Written as DNA, the CDR3 is TGTGCCAGCAGACCGTTGACGGGGCGCGGCGAAAAACTGTTTTTT. It translates to CASRPLTGRGEKLFF.

The sample holds one count of this clone. The CDR3 coding sequence is TGTGCCAGCAGCTTGGTCGGACCAATGGTGGGGGATCATGAAAAACTGTTTTTT. Protein product: CASSLVGPMVGDHEKLFF. The V call is TRBV5-6, the J call TRBJ1-4; D might be TRBD1 (5 bases). The CDR3 is 18 residues long. Germline V gene sequence: CDR1 SGHDT, CDR2 YYEEEE. The V and J ends lost 0 bases and 6 bases respectively, with 21 bases between them.

The rearrangement links TRBV7-9 to TRBJ1-1, with D possibly matching TRBD1 (6 bases). Trimming stripped 5 bases from V and 1 base from J, with 14 bases between. Germline V gives CDR1 SEHNR, CDR2 FQNEAQ (reference sequence). CDR3 length: 15 amino acids. CDR3 sequence: CASSRALTGNTEAFF. The CDR3 DNA follows: TGTGCCAGCAGCCGGGCGTTGACAGGGAACACTGAAGCTTTCTTT.

The chain recombines TRBV19 with TRBJ2-7, with D maybe TRBD1 (6 bases). Trimming stripped 3 bases from V and 2 bases from J, with 8 bases between. CDR1 LNHDA and CDR2 SQIVND come from the germline V gene (reference sequence). The CDR3 has 13 amino acids. CDR3 protein: CASSMGQAYEQYF. The CDR3 DNA reads TGTGCCAGTAGTATGGGACAAGCCTACGAGCAGTACTTC. Combining the CDR3 with reference TRBV19 and TRBJ2-7 gives the whole variable domain DGGITQSPKYLFRKEGQNVTLSCEQNLNHDAMYWYRQDPGQGLRLIYYSQIVNDFQKGDIAEGYSVSREKKESFPLTVTSAQKNPTAFYLCASSMGQAYEQYFGPGTRLTVT.

The table lists this clone with a count of one. This rearrangement joins TRBV10-3 to TRBJ1-2; 11 bases fit TRBD1. Germline-derived CDR1 and CDR2 are ENHRY and SYGVKD. This CDR3 comprises 14 residues. V shed 4 bases and J 6 bases; nucleotides not matched to a gene: 4. CDR3 amino acids: CAISGTGGADGYTF. The CDR3 coding sequence is TGTGCCATCAGTGGGACAGGGGGCGCCGATGGCTACACCTTC.

The V and J genes are TRBV5-4 and TRBJ2-5, with 8 bases identical to TRBD2. Germline CDR1 reads SGHNT; CDR2 reads YYREEE (reference sequence). The CDR3 spans 16 residues. V lost 4 bases, J lost 0 bases, and 8 bases stayed unmatched. In DNA form, the CDR3 reads TGTGCCAGCAGCGGTGAAGTAGCGGGGTACCAAGAGACCCAGTACTTC. Translated, it gives CASSGEVAGYQETQYF.

The J gene is TRBJ1-2, the V gene TRBV24-1; D is unclear. CDR3 size: 14 residues. The V end lost 5 bases, the J end lost 0 bases, and 9 bases lay between the germline ends. CDR1 is KGHDR and CDR2 is SFDVKD in the germline V gene. CDR3 loop: CATSGSGTNYGYTF. DNA of the CDR3: TGTGCCACCAGTGGATCGGGTACTAACTATGGCTACACCTTC.

The rearrangement links TRBV5-5 to TRBJ2-5; D may correspond to TRBD1 or TRBD2 (6 bases each). The CDR3 loop spans 17 amino acids. The V gene's germline CDR1 is SGHKS and CDR2 YYEKEE (reference sequence). V lost 0 bases and J lost 1, with 16 bases in between. This chain's CDR3 is CASSLARLGGRQETQYF. As DNA, the CDR3 is TGTGCCAGCAGCTTGGCCCGACTAGGGGGGCGCCAAGAGACCCAGTACTTC.

The chain has TRBV3-1 (or the pseudogene TRBV3-2) and TRBJ2-4; no clear D. V lost 4 bases and J 4 bases, leaving 20 bases between the germline ends. Germline-derived CDR1 and CDR2 are LGHDT and YNNKEL (reference sequence). CDR3 length: 17 amino acids. CDR3 residues: CASSLRSPICKKNIQYF. The DNA for the CDR3 is TGTGCCAGCAGCCTACGGTCTCCCATTTGCAAAAAAAACATTCAGTACTTC.

The CDR3 reads CASSQGGTGEEKLFF. In DNA, the CDR3 is TGTGCCAGCAGCCAAGGGGGGACGGGAGAGGAAAAACTGTTTTTT. The V gene is TRBV3-1 (or the pseudogene TRBV3-2), the J gene TRBJ1-4; a weak D match, TRBD1 (5 bases). V was trimmed by 1 base and J by 8 bases, leaving 14 bases between them. CDR3 length: 15 residues. From germline, CDR1 is LGHDT and CDR2 YNNKEL (reference sequence).

On this clone itself: One end of the junction is discordant with germline, which a read error may explain. V gene TRBV15 combines with J gene TRBJ2-7; D uncertain. Germline V gene lookup returns CDR1 LNHNV and CDR2 YYDKDF (reference sequence). This CDR3 is built from 11 residues. CDR3 in DNA: TGTGCCACCGGTAGCTCCAACGAGCAGTACTTC. This gives the protein CATGSSNEQYF.

The chain is built from TRBV30 and TRBJ2-7; 10 nucleotides match TRBD2. Trimming removed 3 bases from V and 3 bases from J; junction bases left unmatched: 5. CDR3 length: 14 residues. Germline V CDR1 and CDR2: GTSNPN, SVGIG (reference sequence). The CDR3 sequence is CAWSQGTSVYEQYF. The CDR3 DNA is TGTGCCTGGAGCCAAGGGACTAGCGTCTACGAGCAGTACTTC.